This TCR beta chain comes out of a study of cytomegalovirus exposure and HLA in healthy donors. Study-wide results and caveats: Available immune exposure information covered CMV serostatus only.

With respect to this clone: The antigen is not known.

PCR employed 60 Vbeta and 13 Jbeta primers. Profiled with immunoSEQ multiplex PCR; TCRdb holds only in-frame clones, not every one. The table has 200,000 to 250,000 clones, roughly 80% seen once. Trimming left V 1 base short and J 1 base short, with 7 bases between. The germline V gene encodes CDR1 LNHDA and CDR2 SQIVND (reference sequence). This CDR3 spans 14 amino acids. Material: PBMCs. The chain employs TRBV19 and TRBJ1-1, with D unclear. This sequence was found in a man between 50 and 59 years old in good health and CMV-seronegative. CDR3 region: CASSIVSGNTEAFF. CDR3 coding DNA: TGTGCCAGTAGTATAGTGTCCGGGAACACTGAAGCTTTCTTT.